Presented here are 8 T cell receptor beta chains from one specimen sequenced in a study of CD8 T cells in ankylosing spondylitis listed by TCRdb under 2017. Receptor amplification or capture employed 5' RACE. The instrument given in TCRdb is Illumina HiSeq 2500. The public reads were quality trimmed at Q25 with fastp and then assembled into clones with MiXCR by TCRdb, keeping productive beta chains. Each CDR3 protein appears once, grouped with its most common genes and DNA. A total of under 300,000 distinct CDR3 sequences appear in this sample, 8.6% of them only once. Under 7.5% of the sample comes from the top ten. The sample consisted of blood, either unsorted or a sorted T cell fraction (not recorded which). These receptors were collected from a male donor with ankylosing spondylitis or in good health (not recorded which).

This clonotype was detected ten times or more. The chain has TRBV7-9 and TRBJ1-2; D is ambiguous. Deletions cut 5 bases from V and 3 bases from J, with 13 bases between. Germline loops: CDR1 SEHNR, CDR2 FQNEAQ (reference sequence). The CDR3 loop spans 14 amino acids. The CDR3 loop reads CASSLLDSYYGYTF. Here the CDR3 DNA reads TGTGCCAGCAGCCTACTGGATTCCTACTATGGCTACACCTTC. Complete variable domain (other parts from reference TRBV7-9 and TRBJ1-2): DTGVSQNPRHKITKRGQNVTFRCDPISEHNRLYWYRQTLGQGPEFLTYFQNEAQLEKSRLLSDRFSAERPKGSFSTLEIQRTEQGDSAMYLCASSLLDSYYGYTFGSGTRLTVV.

This clonotype was found many times. The V and J genes are TRBV4-2 and TRBJ1-2, with D possibly being TRBD1 (6 bases). This CDR3 has 15 amino acids. The germline V gene has CDR1 LGHNA and CDR2 YNFKEQ. Trimming removed 1 base at V and 2 bases at J, with 11 bases between. The CDR3 spells CASSQVEGQNYGYTF. CDR3 DNA: TGTGCCAGCAGCCAAGTCGAAGGACAGAACTATGGCTACACCTTC.

V and J are TRBV6-2 or TRBV6-3 and TRBJ2-7, with 7 bases identical to TRBD1. This CDR3 region has 15 residues. Germline CDR1 MNHEY, CDR2 SVGEGT. V trimming: 4 bases; J trimming: 2 bases; junction bases outside the gene matches: 8. CDR3 residues: CASSWGRDRAYEQYF. Written as DNA, the CDR3 is TGTGCCAGCAGTTGGGGGAGAGACAGGGCCTACGAGCAGTACTTC.

V usage is TRBV12-3 or TRBV12-4 and J usage is TRBJ1-2, with D perhaps matching TRBD1 (6 bases). The length of the CDR3 is 13 residues. Trimming removed 3 bases from V and 7 bases from J, with 12 bases in between. CDR3 nucleotides: TGTGCCAGCAGTTTTGTAGCAGGGGCTGGCTACACCTTC. Translation: CASSFVAGAGYTF.

This clonotype was observed at least ten times. This chain links TRBV7-9 with TRBJ2-2; D gene unclear. Germline V gene sequence: CDR1 SEHNR, CDR2 FQNEAQ (reference sequence). Trimming stripped 0 bases from V and 9 bases from J, with 11 bases between. There are 14 residues in the CDR3. CDR3 loop: CASSLAQASRELFF. CDR3 bases: TGTGCCAGCAGCTTAGCGCAGGCCTCCCGGGAGCTGTTTTTT.

The table lists this clonotype with many counts. The chain recombines TRBV7-9 with TRBJ2-7; possibly TRBD2 for D (5 bases). The length of the CDR3 is 14 residues. Germline CDR1 is SEHNR and CDR2 is FQNEAQ (reference sequence). V gave up 8 bases and J gave up 3 bases, with 17 bases separating them. The CDR3 nucleotides are TGTGCCAGCCTTAACGGGGAGACATACTACGAGCAGTACTTC. It yields the protein CASLNGETYYEQYF.

This clonotype was recorded at least ten times. V and J are TRBV14 and TRBJ2-5; possible D gene TRBD1, 6 bases. Trimming cost V 4 bases and J 0 bases, with 9 bases left between them. The CDR3 runs to 14 residues. In germline, CDR1 is SGHDN, CDR2 FVKESK. Here the CDR3 reads CASSRDRYQETQYF. The DNA of the CDR3 is TGTGCCAGCAGCCGAGACAGGTACCAAGAGACCCAGTACTTC. Supplemented by reference TRBV14 and TRBJ2-5, the full variable domain reads EAGVTQFPSHSVIEKGQTVTLRCDPISGHDNLYWYRRVMGKEIKFLLHFVKESKQDESGMPNNRFLAERTGGTYSTLKVQPAELEDSGVYFCASSRDRYQETQYFGPGTRLLVL.

This clonotype was seen at least ten times. The chain links TRBV12-3 or TRBV12-4 to TRBJ2-5, with TRBD1 matching over 8 bases. The CDR3 is 13 amino acids. V was clipped by 5 bases and J by 5 bases; unmatched bases: 4. CDR3 sequence: CASSAGGWETQYF. The CDR3 DNA reads as TGTGCCAGCAGTGCAGGGGGCTGGGAGACCCAGTACTTC.